The 18 T cell receptor beta chains given below trace back to one sample, sequenced in a study of T cells after yellow fever vaccination. TCRdb re-derived calls from the 5' RACE reads in MiXCR, one entry per CDR3 protein. The sample shows a few hundred thousand distinct CDR3 sequences, less than 20% of them seen only once. The sample was PBMCs, taken about 5 days after the first yellow fever vaccination. These TCRs come from a man in his late teens or twenties who received the YFV17D yellow fever vaccine.

The V and J genes are TRBV7-6 and TRBJ2-5; TRBD2 might be the D (6 bases). The CDR3 spans 14 residues. V was shortened by 5 bases and J by 4 bases, with 14 bases between the two germline ends. Germline V lookup: CDR1 SGHVS, CDR2 FNYEAQ. DNA for the CDR3: TGTGCCAGCAGCACCTGGGGGGTTGCAGAGACCCAGTACTTC. Translation: CASSTWGVAETQYF.

V is TRBV6-1 and J is TRBJ2-3, with D uncertain. The V and J ends lost 6 bases and 1 base respectively, with 20 bases between them. The CDR3 totals 17 residues. Germline V gives CDR1 MNHNS, CDR2 SASEGT. The CDR3 DNA sequence: TGTGCCAGCAGCCGTAACGGCCCGAAGGCCGGCACAGATACGCAGTATTTT. Its protein product is CASSRNGPKAGTDTQYF.

This clonotype occurred many times. The V gene is TRBV6-4, the J gene TRBJ2-1; 13 bases agree with TRBD2. This CDR3 is 15 amino acids long. With 3 bases clipped from V and 8 bases from J, the junction kept 4 bases outside the gene matches. In germline, CDR1 is MRHNA, CDR2 SNTAGT. The CDR3 DNA is TGTGCCAGCAGTGAGACTAGCGGGGGGTACGATGAGCAGTTCTTC. Translation gives CASSETSGGYDEQFF.

The CDR3 sequence: CSATSTDTQYF. The CDR3 DNA follows: TGCAGTGCTACCAGCACAGATACGCAGTATTTT. The genes are TRBV20-1 and TRBJ2-3; D gene uncertain. Germline CDR1 is DFQATT and CDR2 is SNEGSKA (reference sequence). CDR3 length: 11 amino acids. V gave up 4 bases and J gave up 0 bases, with 2 bases separating them.

This clonotype turned up a few times. The rearrangement uses TRBV7-6 and TRBJ2-5; D might be TRBD2 (7 bases). The CDR3 contains 15 residues. Trimming removed 3 bases at V and 5 bases at J, with 16 bases between. The germline CDR1 and CDR2 sequences are SGHVS and FNYEAQ. The CDR3 reads CASSFYWGGRETQYF. In DNA, the CDR3 is TGTGCCAGCAGCTTTTACTGGGGGGGCCGGGAGACCCAGTACTTC.

This clonotype showed up just a few times. The chain employs TRBV5-6 and TRBJ2-7; D possibly uses TRBD1 or TRBD2 (5 bases each). The germline gives CDR1 SGHDT, CDR2 YYEEEE. Trimming stripped 1 base from V and 4 bases from J, with 15 bases between. This CDR3 contains 15 residues. In DNA, the CDR3 is TGTGCCAGCAGCTTGAAAGGATGGGGGTTTTACGAGCAGTACTTC. Its protein product is CASSLKGWGFYEQYF.

This clonotype was detected a few times. The V call is TRBV5-1, the J call TRBJ2-1; TRBD1 agrees at 9 bases. Germline-derived CDR1 and CDR2 are SGHRS and YFSETQ. This CDR3 comprises 14 residues. The trim removed 5 bases at V and 5 bases at J, leaving 5 bases unmatched. The CDR3 loop reads CASRSDRGHNEQFF. The CDR3 DNA reads as TGCGCCAGCAGGTCGGACAGGGGACACAATGAGCAGTTCTTC. The full variable domain, in which reference TRBV5-1 and TRBJ2-1 provide the parts outside the CDR3, is KAGVTQTPRYLIKTRGQQVTLSCSPISGHRSVSWYQQTPGQGLQFLFEYFSETQRNKGNFPGRFSGRQFSNSRSEMNVSTLELGDSALYLCASRSDRGHNEQFFGPGTRLTVL.

A few counts support this clonotype. CDR3 sequence: CASSQATGTGTDTQYF. The CDR3 DNA sequence: TGCGCCAGCAGCCAAGCCACAGGGACGGGCACAGATACGCAGTATTTT. This rearrangement joins TRBV4-3 to TRBJ2-3; D is possibly TRBD1 (6 bases). The V and J ends lost 1 base and 1 base respectively, with 12 bases between them. The V gene's germline CDR1 is LGHNA and CDR2 YSLEER. The CDR3 length is 16 residues.

The chain joins TRBV4-1 to TRBJ1-1, with D possibly TRBD1 on 5 matching bases. CDR3 length: 16 residues. Germline lookup yields CDR1 MGHRA and CDR2 YSYEKL. V shed 0 bases and J shed 3 bases, with 14 bases lying between them. The CDR3 nucleotides read TGCGCCAGCAGCCAAGACTCTGGGGGGGTAGACACTGAAGCTTTCTTT. This sequence encodes CASSQDSGGVDTEAFF.

CDR3 sequence (DNA): TGTGCCAGCATAAGACTAGCGGGGGGGAGAGAGACCCAGTACTTC. Its protein product is CASIRLAGGRETQYF. V usage is TRBV25-1 and J usage is TRBJ2-5; 14 bases agree with TRBD2. CDR1 is MGHDK, CDR2 SYGVNS, per germline. CDR3 length: 15 residues. The V segment lost 7 bases and the J segment 4 bases; nucleotides outside the gene matches: 5.

The gene calls are TRBV12-3 or TRBV12-4 and TRBJ1-1, with D maybe TRBD1 (5 bases). This CDR3 is built from 13 residues. The V end lost 7 bases, the J end lost 1 base, and 10 bases lay between the germline ends. The CDR3 DNA follows: TGTGCCAGCATGGGGGATAAGAACACTGAAGCTTTCTTT. Amino acids: CASMGDKNTEAFF.

The chain has TRBV18 and TRBJ1-5, with unresolved D. Trimming took off 4 bases at V and 4 bases at J, with 8 bases between the two ends. The CDR3 is made up of 13 amino acids. Germline CDR1 reads KGHSH; CDR2 reads LQKENI. Written as DNA, the CDR3 is TGTGCCAGCTCACAGGGTTGGAATCAGCCCCAGCATTTT. Protein sequence: CASSQGWNQPQHF.

This clonotype was seen ten or more times. The V gene is TRBV6-5, the J gene TRBJ1-5, with D uncertain. V was pared by 0 bases and J by 0 bases, with 3 bases between. This CDR3 has 14 amino acids. Germline CDR1 reads MNHEY; CDR2 reads SVGAGI. The CDR3 loop is CASSYSGSNQPQHF. CDR3 in DNA: TGTGCCAGCAGTTACTCAGGTAGCAATCAGCCCCAGCATTTT.

This clonotype was found a few times. The V and J genes are TRBV7-9 and TRBJ1-3; no reliable D call. CDR1 and CDR2 (germline): SEHNR, FQNEAQ (reference sequence). V lost 3 bases to trimming and J lost 4 bases, with 10 bases between them. This CDR3 has 14 residues. CDR3 sequence: CASSLSLAGNTIYF. The CDR3 region has the DNA TGTGCCAGCAGCTTGTCACTTGCCGGAAACACCATATATTTT. Drawing the rest from reference TRBV7-9 and TRBJ1-3, the complete variable domain is DTGVSQNPRHKITKRGQNVTFRCDPISEHNRLYWYRQTLGQGPEFLTYFQNEAQLEKSRLLSDRFSAERPKGSFSTLEIQRTEQGDSAMYLCASSLSLAGNTIYFGEGSWLTVV.

This clonotype has just a few counts. The V and J genes are TRBV6-1 and TRBJ1-3; perhaps TRBD1 as D (6 bases). Germline values: CDR1 MNHNS, CDR2 SASEGT. V gave up 6 bases and J gave up 0 bases, with 9 bases separating them. This CDR3 has 14 residues. CDR3 in DNA: TGTGCCAGCAGGTCGGGGGCCTCTGGAAACACCATATATTTT. Its translation: CASRSGASGNTIYF.

This clonotype was observed many times. This chain uses TRBV29-1 with TRBJ1-5; a possible D gene is TRBD1 (5 bases). The CDR3 covers 12 residues. V lost 4 bases to trimming and J lost 4 bases, with 8 bases between them. Germline V CDR1 and CDR2: SQVTM, ANQGSEA. As DNA, the CDR3 is TGCAGCGTTGGGGGGGGAAATCAGCCCCAGCATTTT. This translates into CSVGGGNQPQHF.

This clonotype has more than one count but fewer than ten. The gene calls are TRBV7-6 and TRBJ1-6; 7 nucleotides match TRBD1. The CDR3 is made up of 17 amino acids. The junction had 8 bases not matched to a gene; V was cut back by 1 base and J by 5 bases. Per germline, CDR1 SGHVS and CDR2 FNYEAQ. CDR3 nucleotides: TGTGCCAGCAGCTTAGTCCAGATGACAGGGAATAATTCACCCCTCCACTTT. Residues: CASSLVQMTGNNSPLHF. The whole variable domain, remainder taken from reference TRBV7-6 and TRBJ1-6, is GAGVSQSPRYKVTKRGQDVALRCDPISGHVSLYWYRQALGQGPEFLTYFNYEAQQDKSGLPNDRFSAERPEGSISTLTIQRTEQRDSAMYRCASSLVQMTGNNSPLHFGNGTRLTVT.

The chain carries TRBV6-1 and TRBJ2-3, with 15 nucleotides matching TRBD2. J lost 5 bases, V lost 6 bases, and 6 bases had no gene match. The CDR3 consists of 16 residues. Germline V CDR1 and CDR2: MNHNS, SASEGT. CDR3 nucleotides: TGTGCCAGCAGCCGGACTAGCGGGGGGGCAAAAGATACGCAGTATTTT. Translation: CASSRTSGGAKDTQYF.